This T cell receptor (beta chain) was sequenced during a study of human T cells and chemical hapten exposure. The CDR3 is 12 amino acids. With 5 bases removed from V and 7 bases from J, the gap between germline ends came to 9 bases. The V gene's germline CDR1 is LNHNV and CDR2 YYDKDF (reference sequence). The starting material, unfractionated whole blood, was used for total RNA extraction. This clonotype was detected only a few times. The study used a library that attached unique molecular identifiers to individual cDNA molecules. Authors' processing steps: Sample-level TCR yields exhibited a median of around 100,000, with a range of about 23,224 to 700,000. TCRdb re-analysed the reads in MiXCR, keeping a single row per CDR3 protein. These V and J calls rely on TCRdb rather than the paper's analysis. The sample includes around 120,000 distinct CDR3 sequences, less than 10% of them seen just once.

The sequence came from a human donor in good health. Some clones in this sample may be carry-over from other donors' samples. Sequencing was done on a sample of whole blood. The gene calls are TRBV15 and TRBJ2-1; D uncertain. CDR3 DNA: TGTGCCACCAGCCTCTCCAGGAATGAGCAGTTCTTC. This gives the protein CATSLSRNEQFF.